The clone carrying this TCR beta chain was picked up many times. Its antigen is undetermined. Fresh peripheral blood, about 10 ml of it, supplied the PBMCs. Trimming pared 5 bases from V and 2 bases from J, leaving 13 bases between. From germline, CDR1 is SGHAT and CDR2 FQDESV (reference sequence). The CDR3 covers 14 residues. Researchers amplified the TCR beta CDR3 regions from RNA transcripts. The primer set for the first-round RT-PCR of the TCR CDR3 was HTBI. TCRdb analysed the multiplex PCR reads with MiXCR anew, one entry per CDR3 protein. The data show approximately 600,000 distinct CDR3 sequences, over 12% seen once. This sample is drawn from a study of T cells in Graves' hyperthyroidism and ophthalmopathy. The study, taken as a whole, reports: Blood samples included most of the expanded thyroid clonotypes exceeding 0.001.

This receptor was obtained from a woman in her late teens or twenties with Graves' ophthalmopathy. Source material: blood. This chain joins TRBV11-1 and TRBJ2-7, with D perhaps TRBD2 (6 bases). The CDR3 loop reads CASSKDRGTYEQYF. The CDR3 nucleotides are TGTGCCAGCAGCAAAGACCGCGGGACCTACGAGCAGTACTTC.